The clone carrying this TCR beta chain was seen only a few times. As yet, its antigen is unknown. Unique molecular identifiers tagged the TCR beta cDNA libraries. Each CDR3 protein gets one entry after TCRdb re-called the PCR reads with MiXCR. The sample contains about 540,000 distinct CDR3 sequences, 34% of which appear only once. The sample comes from a study of post-analysis software for immune sequencing data. General study results and limits: Same-batch preparations were strongly co-clustered by F measure. The normalized Chao1 diversity of multiple sclerosis patients was significantly lower than that of controls. Patients used roughly five TRBV segments, including TRBV5-6, TRBV5-1 and TRBV20-1, more often than controls.

This CDR3 contains 13 residues. The germline CDR1 and CDR2 sequences are MNHNS and SASEGT. V lost 0 bases and J lost 5, with 6 bases in between. The chain links TRBV6-1 to TRBJ2-3; D unresolved. This receptor was obtained from a girl younger than 18 with multiple sclerosis. Sample: blood. CDR3: CASSEALEDTQYF. The DNA for the CDR3 is TGTGCCAGCAGTGAAGCGCTGGAAGATACGCAGTATTTT.